This T cell receptor beta chain came from a study of blood T cell repertoires in COVID-19. Study in general: Material from acute and convalescent COVID-19 was sourced from the United States, Italy and Spain. From T cells, B-cell-depleted T cells, or PBMCs came the material, which was cDNA or gDNA.

Per the authors' pipeline: From reference gene primer amplification, estimates of nucleated cell counts were derived. Libraries were prepared by immunoSEQ multiplex PCR; TCRdb keeps only in-frame clonotypes and omits some of them. D and trimming come from the DNA, and the V and J calls and clone size come from that table. Found here are some 180,000 clones, approximately 80% of them singletons; the top ten hold 11%. Followed longitudinally, the Seattle patients had been enrolled during active infection. V lost 7 bases, J lost 2 bases, and 6 bases stayed unmatched. This CDR3 is 14 amino acids long. Germline-derived CDR1 and CDR2 are SGHVS and FQNEAQ.

The chain carries TRBV7-8 and TRBJ2-7; TRBD2 agrees at 9 bases. The specimen was peripheral blood. The sequence came from a woman between 35 and 50 years old with COVID-19, enrolled during active disease. The DNA of the CDR3 is TGTGCCAGCACCGTAGCGGGAGCCGCCTACGAGCAGTACTTC. Translated, it gives CASTVAGAAYEQYF.